What follows are 13 T cell receptor beta chains derived from one specimen sequenced in a study of T cells in Graves' hyperthyroidism and ophthalmopathy (dated by TCRdb to between 2017 and 2020). Library preparation employed multiplex PCR. The instrument was an Illumina HiSeq 2000. TCR beta CDR3 regions were amplified from RNA transcripts. The first round of RT-PCR for the TCR CDR3 was performed with the HTBI primer set and the Qiagen OneStep RT-PCR kit. The public reads were reanalyzed by TCRdb: fastp trimming at Q25, MiXCR alignment, in-frame beta chains only. A single entry per CDR3 protein holds the most common genes and DNA from its merged rows. In all, the sample holds hundreds of thousands of distinct CDR3 sequences, and 15% to 19% of those were seen once. The top ten clones comprise about a quarter of the sample. The specimen was blood. These receptors were collected from a woman between 18 and 30 years old with Graves' hyperthyroidism that later progressed to Graves' ophthalmopathy.

This clonotype occurred many times. This sequence joins TRBV3-1 and TRBJ2-5; 7 bases match TRBD2. Germline V gene lookup returns CDR1 LGHDT and CDR2 YNNKEL (reference sequence). V lost 2 bases and J lost 5; bases outside the gene matches: 5. The CDR3 is 14 residues long. CDR3 loop: CASSQRAGTETQYF. CDR3 nucleotides: TGTGCCAGCAGCCAAAGAGCGGGGACGGAGACCCAGTACTTC.

This clonotype came up a few times. The chain joins TRBV6-2 or TRBV6-3 to TRBJ1-5, with D possibly matching TRBD1 (6 bases). Germline-derived CDR1 and CDR2 are MNHEY and SVGEGT. The CDR3 extends over 16 amino acids. V lost 4 bases to trimming and J lost 4 bases, with 17 bases between them. The CDR3 sequence: CASSSDRSGLNQPQHF. DNA for the CDR3: TGTGCCAGCAGTTCTGACAGGTCGGGTTTGAATCAGCCCCAGCATTTT.

J is TRBJ2-7 and V is TRBV14; D possibly corresponds to TRBD1 (7 bases). This CDR3 has 15 residues. From germline, CDR1 is SGHDN and CDR2 FVKESK. The germline V and J ends were trimmed by 4 bases and 9 bases, with 22 bases remaining between them. Here the CDR3 reads CASSPRQGGYGRQYF. DNA for the CDR3: TGTGCCAGCAGCCCACGACAGGGAGGATACGGTCGGCAGTACTTC.

This clonotype has just one count. Possible read error: a much larger clone is one base away. This likely comes from a read error, as the CDR3 has no conserved phenylalanine or tryptophan at its end. The chain is built from TRBV28 and TRBJ2-1; the match to TRBD1 covers 9 bases. Trimming took 6 bases from V and 2 from J; bases not matched to a gene: 5. Per the germline V gene, CDR1 is MDHEN and CDR2 is SYDVKM. The CDR3 is 15 residues long. The CDR3: CASRLRDRAYNEQFL. For the CDR3, the DNA is TGTGCCAGCAGACTCCGGGACAGGGCCTACAATGAGCAGTTCCTC.

The rearrangement uses TRBV2 and TRBJ1-6; possibly TRBD1 for D (6 bases). V was clipped by 6 bases and J by 9 bases, with 15 bases between them. From germline, CDR1 is SNHLY and CDR2 FYNNEI. The CDR3 is 14 amino acids. The DNA for the CDR3 is TGTGCCAGCAGGGGACAAGGGGTGCGTTCACCCCTCCACTTT. Residues: CASRGQGVRSPLHF.

This clonotype was detected many times. The rearrangement links TRBV28 to TRBJ2-2, with D perhaps matching TRBD1 or TRBD2 (5 bases each). V lost 1 base, J lost 5 bases, and 14 bases lay in between. CDR3 length: 16 residues. Germline loops: CDR1 MDHEN, CDR2 SYDVKM. The CDR3 spells CASSLSDQGRTGELFF. DNA for the CDR3: TGTGCCAGCAGTTTATCCGACCAGGGACGGACCGGGGAGCTGTTTTTT.

This clonotype occurred many times. The J gene is TRBJ2-1, the V gene TRBV2; 9 nucleotides line up with TRBD2. The J segment lost 6 bases and the V segment lost 1 base, leaving 4 bases of the junction unmatched. In germline, CDR1 is SNHLY, CDR2 FYNNEI. This CDR3 contains 15 residues. This CDR3 reads CASSEGSSGSNEQFF. CDR3 coding DNA: TGTGCCAGCAGTGAAGGCAGTAGCGGGAGCAATGAGCAGTTCTTC.

The chain couples TRBV27 to TRBJ1-3, with D possibly matching TRBD1 (5 bases). Germline V gives CDR1 MNHEY, CDR2 SMNVEV (reference sequence). The CDR3 has 14 residues. V shed 5 bases and J shed 2 bases, with 10 bases lying between them. CDR3 DNA sequence: TGTGCCAGCAGTGACAGACTGGCTGGAAACACCATATATTTT. Encoded protein: CASSDRLAGNTIYF.

In its sample, this clonotype was seen many times. This sequence joins TRBV11-2 and TRBJ2-7; TRBD1 is a possible D gene (7 bases). The CDR3 runs 16 residues. Per the germline V gene, CDR1 is SGHAT and CDR2 is FQNNGV. V lost 4 bases to trimming and J lost 8 bases, with 24 bases between them. The CDR3 loop reads CASSSLQGEVPPKQYF. The DNA of the CDR3 is TGTGCCAGCAGCTCCCTTCAGGGGGAGGTCCCCCCCAAGCAGTACTTC.

This clonotype was seen only a few times. The rearrangement joins TRBV6-2 or TRBV6-3 to TRBJ2-7, with D unresolved. The CDR3 contains 16 residues. Trimming left V 6 bases short and J 3 bases short, with 21 bases between. The germline gives CDR1 MNHEY, CDR2 SVGEGT. As DNA, the CDR3 is TGTGCCAGCAGGCCCGTAAGGGAAGACGGAAACTACGAGCAGTACTTC. Protein: CASRPVREDGNYEQYF.

This clonotype was seen ten or more times. The chain uses TRBV2 and TRBJ1-2; a weak D match, TRBD1 (5 bases). CDR3 size: 12 residues. The V end was cut by 6 bases, the J end by 3 bases, with 8 bases between. From germline, CDR1 is SNHLY and CDR2 FYNNEI. Here the CDR3 reads CASREGYYGYTF. The CDR3 nucleotides are TGTGCCAGCAGAGAGGGGTACTATGGCTACACCTTC.

The rearrangement links TRBV5-1 to TRBJ2-2; TRBD2 aligns across 8 bases. V shed 0 bases and J 4 bases; nucleotides not matched to a gene: 8. CDR1 and CDR2 (germline): SGHRS, YFSETQ. The CDR3 loop spans 17 amino acids. For the CDR3, the DNA is TGCGCCAGCAGCTTGGCGGCTAGCGGGTACGGCACCGGGGAGCTGTTTTTT. Protein product: CASSLAASGYGTGELFF.

The table lists this clonotype with a few counts. A read error may account for a junction end that differs from germline. The V gene is TRBV3-1, the J gene TRBJ1-4; tentatively, D is TRBD1 (5 bases). This CDR3 is 15 amino acids long. Per the germline V gene, CDR1 is LGHDT and CDR2 is YNNKEL (reference sequence). This CDR3 is CASTQGLGPNEKLFF. In DNA, the CDR3 is TGTGCCAGCACCCAAGGGTTGGGACCCAATGAAAAACTGTTTTTT.